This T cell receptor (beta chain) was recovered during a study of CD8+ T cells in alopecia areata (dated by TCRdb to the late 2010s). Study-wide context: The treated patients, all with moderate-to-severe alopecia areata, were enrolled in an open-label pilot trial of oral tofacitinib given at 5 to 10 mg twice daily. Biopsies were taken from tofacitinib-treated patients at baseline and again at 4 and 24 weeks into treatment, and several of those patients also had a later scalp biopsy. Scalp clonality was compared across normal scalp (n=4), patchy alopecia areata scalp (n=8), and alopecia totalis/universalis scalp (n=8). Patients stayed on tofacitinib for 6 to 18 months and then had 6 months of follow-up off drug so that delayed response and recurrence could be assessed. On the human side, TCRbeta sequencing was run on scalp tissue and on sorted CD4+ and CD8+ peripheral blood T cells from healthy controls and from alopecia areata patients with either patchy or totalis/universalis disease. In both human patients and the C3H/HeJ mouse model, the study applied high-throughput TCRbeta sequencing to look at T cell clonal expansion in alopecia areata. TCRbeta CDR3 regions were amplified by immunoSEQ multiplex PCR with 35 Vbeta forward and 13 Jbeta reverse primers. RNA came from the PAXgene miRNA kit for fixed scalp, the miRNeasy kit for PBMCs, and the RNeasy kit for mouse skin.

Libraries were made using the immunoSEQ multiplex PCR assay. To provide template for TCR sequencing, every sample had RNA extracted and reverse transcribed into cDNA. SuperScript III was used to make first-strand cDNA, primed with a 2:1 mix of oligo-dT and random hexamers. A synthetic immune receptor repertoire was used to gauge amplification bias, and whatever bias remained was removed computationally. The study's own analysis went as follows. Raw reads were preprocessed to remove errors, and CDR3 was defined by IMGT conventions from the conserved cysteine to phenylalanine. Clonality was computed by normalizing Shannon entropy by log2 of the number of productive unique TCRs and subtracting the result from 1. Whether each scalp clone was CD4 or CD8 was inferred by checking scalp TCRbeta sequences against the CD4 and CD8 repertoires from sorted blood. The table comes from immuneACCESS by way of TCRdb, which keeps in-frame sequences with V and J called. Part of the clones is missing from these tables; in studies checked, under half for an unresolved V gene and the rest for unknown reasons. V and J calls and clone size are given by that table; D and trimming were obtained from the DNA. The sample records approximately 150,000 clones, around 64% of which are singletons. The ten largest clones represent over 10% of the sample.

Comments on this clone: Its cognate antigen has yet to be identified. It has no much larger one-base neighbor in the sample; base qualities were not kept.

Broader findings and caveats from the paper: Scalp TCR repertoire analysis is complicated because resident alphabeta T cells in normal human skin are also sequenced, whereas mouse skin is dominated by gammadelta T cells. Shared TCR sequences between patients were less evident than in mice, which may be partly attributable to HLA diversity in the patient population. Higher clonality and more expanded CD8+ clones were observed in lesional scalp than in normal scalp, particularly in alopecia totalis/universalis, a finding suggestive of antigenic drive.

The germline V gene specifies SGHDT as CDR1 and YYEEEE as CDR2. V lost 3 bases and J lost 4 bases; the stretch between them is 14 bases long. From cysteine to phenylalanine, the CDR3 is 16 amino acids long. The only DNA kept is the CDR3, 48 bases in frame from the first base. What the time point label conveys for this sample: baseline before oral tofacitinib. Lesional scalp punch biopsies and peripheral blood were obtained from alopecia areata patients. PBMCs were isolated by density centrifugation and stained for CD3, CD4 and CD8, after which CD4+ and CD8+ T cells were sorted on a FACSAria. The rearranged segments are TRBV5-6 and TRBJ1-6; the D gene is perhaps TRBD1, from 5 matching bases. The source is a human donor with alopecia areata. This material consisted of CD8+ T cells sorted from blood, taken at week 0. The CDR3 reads CASSSRGVGYNSPLHF. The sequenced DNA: TGTGCCAGCAGCTCCCGAGGGGTCGGGTATAATTCACCCCTCCACTTT.